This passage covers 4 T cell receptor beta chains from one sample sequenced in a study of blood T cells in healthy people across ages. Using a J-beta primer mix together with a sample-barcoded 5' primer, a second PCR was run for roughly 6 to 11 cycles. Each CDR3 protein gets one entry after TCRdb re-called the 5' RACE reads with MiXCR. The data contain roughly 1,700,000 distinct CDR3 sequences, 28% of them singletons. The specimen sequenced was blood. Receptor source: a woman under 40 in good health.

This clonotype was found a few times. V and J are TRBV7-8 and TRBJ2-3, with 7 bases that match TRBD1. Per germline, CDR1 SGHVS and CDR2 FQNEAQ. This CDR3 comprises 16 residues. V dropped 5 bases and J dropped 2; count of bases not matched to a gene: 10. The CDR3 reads CASSGTGTENTDTQYF. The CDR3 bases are TGTGCCAGCAGCGGTACCGGGACAGAAAACACAGATACGCAGTATTTT.

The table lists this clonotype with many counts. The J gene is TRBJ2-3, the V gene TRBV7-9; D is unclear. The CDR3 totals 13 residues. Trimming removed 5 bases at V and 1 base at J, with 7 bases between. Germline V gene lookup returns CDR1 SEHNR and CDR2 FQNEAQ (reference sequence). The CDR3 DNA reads TGTGCCAGCAGCCCGACCCGCACAGATACGCAGTATTTT. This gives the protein CASSPTRTDTQYF.

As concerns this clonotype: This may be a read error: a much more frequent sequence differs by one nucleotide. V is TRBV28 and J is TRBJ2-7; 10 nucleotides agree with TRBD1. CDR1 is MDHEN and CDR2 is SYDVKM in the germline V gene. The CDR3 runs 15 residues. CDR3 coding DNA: TGTGCCAGCAGCCTCCGGGACAGGGGTGTATACGAGCGGTACTTC. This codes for CASSLRDRGVYERYF.

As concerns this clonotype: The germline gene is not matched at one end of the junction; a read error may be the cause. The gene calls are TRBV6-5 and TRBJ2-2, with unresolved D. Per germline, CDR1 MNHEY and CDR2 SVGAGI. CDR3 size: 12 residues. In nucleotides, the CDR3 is TGTGCCGGCAGTTACGGCACCGGGGAGCTGTTTTTT. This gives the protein CAGSYGTGELFF.